This T cell receptor (beta chain) was identified during a study of T-cell reconstitution after alpha-beta-depleted transplantation in children. Notes on the study in general: The high TCRbeta diversity at day 60 in some patients came from surviving recipient T cells and thymic progenitors. One year after transplant, T-cell counts and diversity came mostly from newly produced T cells.

As for this clonotype: Its target is not known.

Preparation of the TCRbeta library involved a method that used unique molecular identifiers. One entry per CDR3 protein, called by TCRdb with MiXCR from the PCR reads. The profile shows about 590,000 distinct CDR3 sequences, about an eighth of them singletons. CDR3 length: 13 amino acids. The V end lost 6 bases, the J end lost 5 bases, and 13 bases lay between the germline ends. From germline, CDR1 is KGHSH and CDR2 LQKENI. The rearrangement uses TRBV18 and TRBJ2-5; D might be TRBD2 (6 bases). The sequence was collected from a male patient aged 10-17 years who had a stem cell transplant for acute myeloid leukemia, so the T cells may come from the graft donor. The material sequenced was PBMCs, mostly from graft donor cells, taken 360 days after TCRalphabeta/CD19-depleted stem cell transplant. This CDR3 is CASSGRERETQYF. Here the CDR3 DNA reads TGTGCCAGCTCCGGACGGGAGAGGGAGACCCAGTACTTC.